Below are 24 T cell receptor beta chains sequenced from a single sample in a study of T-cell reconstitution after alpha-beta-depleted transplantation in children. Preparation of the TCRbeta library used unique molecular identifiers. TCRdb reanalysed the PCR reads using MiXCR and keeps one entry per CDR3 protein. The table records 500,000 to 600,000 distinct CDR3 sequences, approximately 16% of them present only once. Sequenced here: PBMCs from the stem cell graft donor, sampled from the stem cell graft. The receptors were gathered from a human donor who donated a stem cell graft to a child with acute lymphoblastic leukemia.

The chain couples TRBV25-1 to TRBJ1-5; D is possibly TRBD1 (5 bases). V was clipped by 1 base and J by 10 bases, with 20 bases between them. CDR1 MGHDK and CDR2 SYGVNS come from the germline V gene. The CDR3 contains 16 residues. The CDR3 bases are TGTGCCAGCAGTGAATGGGGGGGAGAGGGGACCCGACCCCAGCATTTT. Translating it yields CASSEWGGEGTRPQHF.

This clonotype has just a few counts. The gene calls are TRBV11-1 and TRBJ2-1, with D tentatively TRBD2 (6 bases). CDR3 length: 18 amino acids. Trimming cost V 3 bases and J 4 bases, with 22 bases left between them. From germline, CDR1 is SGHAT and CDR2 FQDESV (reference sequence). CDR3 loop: CASSLRSPGSAEYNEQFF. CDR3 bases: TGTGCCAGCAGCTTGCGTTCACCCGGGAGTGCGGAGTACAATGAGCAGTTCTTC.

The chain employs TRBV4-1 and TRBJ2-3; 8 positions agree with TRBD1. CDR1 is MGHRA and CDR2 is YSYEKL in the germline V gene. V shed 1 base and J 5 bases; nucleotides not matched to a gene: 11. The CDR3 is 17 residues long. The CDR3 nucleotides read TGCGCCAGCAGCCAAGTTGTCTTCAGGGGGCGCGGAGATACGCAGTATTTT. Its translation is CASSQVVFRGRGDTQYF.

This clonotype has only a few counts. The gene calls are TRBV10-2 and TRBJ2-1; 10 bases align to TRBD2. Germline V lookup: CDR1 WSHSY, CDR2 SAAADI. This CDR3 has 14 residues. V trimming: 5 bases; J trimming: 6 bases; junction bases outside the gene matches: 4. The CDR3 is CASSTGLAFNEQFF. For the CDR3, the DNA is TGCGCCAGCAGTACGGGACTAGCGTTCAATGAGCAGTTCTTC.

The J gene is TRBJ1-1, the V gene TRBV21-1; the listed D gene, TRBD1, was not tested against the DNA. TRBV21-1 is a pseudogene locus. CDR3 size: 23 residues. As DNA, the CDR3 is TGTGCCAGCAGCAGAGGGGCCATTGAGGGTGGGGGGGAAAGAGGAATAAAGGTCTCTGAAGCTTTCTTT. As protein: CASSRGAIEGGGERGIKVSEAFF.

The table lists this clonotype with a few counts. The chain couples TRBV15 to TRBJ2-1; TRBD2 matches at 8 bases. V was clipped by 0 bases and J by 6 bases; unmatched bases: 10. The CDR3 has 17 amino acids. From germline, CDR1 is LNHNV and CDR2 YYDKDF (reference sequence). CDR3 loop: CATSRDHGSGRINEQFF. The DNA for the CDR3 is TGTGCCACCAGCAGAGATCATGGGAGCGGGAGAATCAATGAGCAGTTCTTC.

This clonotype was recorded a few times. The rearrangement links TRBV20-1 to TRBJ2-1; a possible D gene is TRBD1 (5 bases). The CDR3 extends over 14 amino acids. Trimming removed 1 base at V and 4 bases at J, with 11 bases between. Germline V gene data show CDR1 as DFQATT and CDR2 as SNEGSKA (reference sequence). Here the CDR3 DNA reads TGCAGTGCTAGAGTTGGCGCAGGGTACAATGAGCAGTTCTTC. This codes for CSARVGAGYNEQFF.

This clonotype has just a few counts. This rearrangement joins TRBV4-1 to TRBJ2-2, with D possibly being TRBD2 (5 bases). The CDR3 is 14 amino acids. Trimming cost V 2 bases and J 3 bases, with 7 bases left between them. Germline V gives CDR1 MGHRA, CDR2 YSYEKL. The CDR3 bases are TGCGCCAGCAGCCAAACGGAGGACACCGGGGAGCTGTTTTTT. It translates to CASSQTEDTGELFF.

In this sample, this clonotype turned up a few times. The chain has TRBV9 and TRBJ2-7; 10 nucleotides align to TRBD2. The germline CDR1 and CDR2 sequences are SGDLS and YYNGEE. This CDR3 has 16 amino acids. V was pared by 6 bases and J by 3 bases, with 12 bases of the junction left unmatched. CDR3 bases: TGTGCCAGCACCCCAGGGGAACTAGCGGGGATCTACGAGCAGTACTTC. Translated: CASTPGELAGIYEQYF.

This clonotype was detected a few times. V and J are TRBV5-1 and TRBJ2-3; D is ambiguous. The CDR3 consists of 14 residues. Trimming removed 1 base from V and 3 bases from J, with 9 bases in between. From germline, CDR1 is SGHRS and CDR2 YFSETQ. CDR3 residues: CASSLQTETDTQYF. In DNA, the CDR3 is TGCGCCAGCAGCTTGCAGACCGAGACAGATACGCAGTATTTT.

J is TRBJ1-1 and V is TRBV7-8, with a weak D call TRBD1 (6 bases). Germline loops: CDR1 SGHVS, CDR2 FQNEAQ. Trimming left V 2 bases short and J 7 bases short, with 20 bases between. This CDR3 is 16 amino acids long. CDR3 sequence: CASSLIGLWGGGEAFF. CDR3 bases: TGTGCCAGCAGCTTAATCGGACTATGGGGGGGCGGTGAAGCTTTCTTT.

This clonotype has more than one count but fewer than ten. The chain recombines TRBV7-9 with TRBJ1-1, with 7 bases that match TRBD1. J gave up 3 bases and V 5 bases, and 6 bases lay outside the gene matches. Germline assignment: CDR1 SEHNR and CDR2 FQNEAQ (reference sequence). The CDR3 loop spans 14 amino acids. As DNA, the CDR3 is TGTGCCAGCAGCGTGTTGACAGGGTACACTGAAGCTTTCTTT. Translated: CASSVLTGYTEAFF.

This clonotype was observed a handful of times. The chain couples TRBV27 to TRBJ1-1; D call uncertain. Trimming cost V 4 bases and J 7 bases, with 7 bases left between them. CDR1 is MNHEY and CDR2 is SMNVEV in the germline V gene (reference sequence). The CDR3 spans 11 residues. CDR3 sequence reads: CASSSGVEAFF. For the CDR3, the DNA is TGTGCCAGCAGTTCCGGAGTTGAAGCTTTCTTT.

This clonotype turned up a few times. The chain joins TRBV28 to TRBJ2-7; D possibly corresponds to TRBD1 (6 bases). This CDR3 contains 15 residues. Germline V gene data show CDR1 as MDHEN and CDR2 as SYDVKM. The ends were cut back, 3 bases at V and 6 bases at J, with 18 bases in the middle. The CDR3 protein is CASSFSRDIRLEQYF. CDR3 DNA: TGTGCCAGCAGTTTTTCCCGGGACATAAGGCTCGAGCAGTACTTC. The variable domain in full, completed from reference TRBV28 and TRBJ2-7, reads DVKVTQSSRYLVKRTGEKVFLECVQDMDHENMFWYRQDPGLGLRLIYFSYDVKMKEKGDIPEGYSVSREKKERFSLILESASTNQTSMYLCASSFSRDIRLEQYFGPGTRLTVT.

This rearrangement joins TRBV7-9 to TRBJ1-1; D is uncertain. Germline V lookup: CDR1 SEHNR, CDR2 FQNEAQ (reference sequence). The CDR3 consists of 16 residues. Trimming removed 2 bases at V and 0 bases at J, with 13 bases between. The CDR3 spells CASSLYRWSVNTEAFF. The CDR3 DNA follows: TGTGCCAGCAGCTTATACCGGTGGAGTGTGAACACTGAAGCTTTCTTT. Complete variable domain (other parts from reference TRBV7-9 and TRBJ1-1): DTGVSQNPRHKITKRGQNVTFRCDPISEHNRLYWYRQTLGQGPEFLTYFQNEAQLEKSRLLSDRFSAERPKGSFSTLEIQRTEQGDSAMYLCASSLYRWSVNTEAFFGQGTRLTVV.

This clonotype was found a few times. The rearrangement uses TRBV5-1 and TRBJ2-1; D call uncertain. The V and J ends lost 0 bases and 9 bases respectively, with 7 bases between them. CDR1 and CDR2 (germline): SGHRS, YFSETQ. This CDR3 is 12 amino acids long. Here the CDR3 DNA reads TGCGCCAGCAGCTTGGTCGGAATTGAGCAGTTCTTC. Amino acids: CASSLVGIEQFF.

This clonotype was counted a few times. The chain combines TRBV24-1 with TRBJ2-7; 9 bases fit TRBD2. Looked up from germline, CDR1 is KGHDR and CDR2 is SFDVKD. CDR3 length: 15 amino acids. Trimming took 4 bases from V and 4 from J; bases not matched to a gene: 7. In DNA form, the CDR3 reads TGTGCCACCAGTGAGGGGCTAGCGGGAAAGTACGAGCAGTACTTC. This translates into CATSEGLAGKYEQYF.

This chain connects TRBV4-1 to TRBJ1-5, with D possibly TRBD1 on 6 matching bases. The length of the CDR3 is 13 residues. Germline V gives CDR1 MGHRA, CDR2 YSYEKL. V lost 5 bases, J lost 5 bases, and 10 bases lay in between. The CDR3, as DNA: TGCGCCAGCAGCTTCAGGGGCTATCAGCCCCAGCATTTT. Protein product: CASSFRGYQPQHF.

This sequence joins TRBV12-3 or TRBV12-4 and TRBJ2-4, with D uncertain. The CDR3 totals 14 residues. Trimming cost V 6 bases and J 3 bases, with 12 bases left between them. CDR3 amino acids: CASSPPGNKNIQYF. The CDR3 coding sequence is TGTGCCAGCAGCCCGCCGGGTAACAAAAACATTCAGTACTTC.

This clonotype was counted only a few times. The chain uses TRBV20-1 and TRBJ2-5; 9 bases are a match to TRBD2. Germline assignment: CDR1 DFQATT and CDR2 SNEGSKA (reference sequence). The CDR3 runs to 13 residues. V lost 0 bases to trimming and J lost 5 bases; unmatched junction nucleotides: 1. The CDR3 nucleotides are TGCAGTGCTAGAGACAGCGGGAGGGAGACCCAGTACTTC. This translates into CSARDSGRETQYF.

CDR3 nucleotide sequence: TGTGCCAGCAGTTTGAAAGGGTACCAGTACTTC. The encoded protein is CASSLKGYQYF. This chain connects TRBV12-3 or TRBV12-4 to TRBJ2-5; the D is unclear. This CDR3 spans 11 amino acids. V lost 3 bases and J 10 bases, leaving 9 bases between the germline ends.

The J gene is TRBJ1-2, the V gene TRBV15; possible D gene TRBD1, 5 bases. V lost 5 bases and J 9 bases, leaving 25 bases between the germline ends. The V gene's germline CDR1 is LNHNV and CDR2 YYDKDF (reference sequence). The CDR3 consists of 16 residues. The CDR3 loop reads CATSGSLVGPRYRYTF. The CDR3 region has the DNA TGTGCCACCAGCGGGTCCTTGGTGGGGCCGCGGTATCGCTACACCTTC.

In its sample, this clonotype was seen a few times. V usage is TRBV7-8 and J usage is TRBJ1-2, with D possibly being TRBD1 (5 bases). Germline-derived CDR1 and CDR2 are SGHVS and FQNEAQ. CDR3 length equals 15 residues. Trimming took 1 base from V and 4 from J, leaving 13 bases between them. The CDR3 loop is CASSLGGVRGYGYTF. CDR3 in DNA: TGTGCCAGCAGCTTAGGGGGCGTAAGGGGCTATGGCTACACCTTC.

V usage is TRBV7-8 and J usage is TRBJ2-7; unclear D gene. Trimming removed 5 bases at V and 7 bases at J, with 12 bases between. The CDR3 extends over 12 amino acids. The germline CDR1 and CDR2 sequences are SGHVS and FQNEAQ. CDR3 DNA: TGTGCCAGCAGCCCGCAAATGGGGGAGCAGTACTTC. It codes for CASSPQMGEQYF.